The 11 T cell receptor beta chains listed next were all sequenced from one sample in a study of control samples from healthy donors and cancer patients. Method: immunoSEQ multiplex PCR; TCRdb's copy keeps in-frame clones and lacks some. This sample has about 71,000 clones, with about 90% found just once. The sample taken for sequencing was PBMCs. The receptors originated from a man between 60 and 75 years old with lung cancer.

The V gene is TRBV18, the J gene TRBJ2-7; no clear D gene. There are 16 residues in the CDR3. V was pared by 5 bases and J by 6 bases, with 23 bases between. Germline V gives CDR1 KGHSH, CDR2 LQKENI. CDR3 in DNA: TGTGCCAGCTCATTTTCGACGGCCGAGGTAGCTCGCGAGCAGTACGTC. Encoded protein: CASSFSTAEVAREQYV.

This clone has a single count. This sequence joins TRBV7-9 and TRBJ2-7; D is unclear. The V end lost 5 bases, the J end lost 2 bases, and 7 bases lay between the germline ends. In germline, CDR1 is SEHNR, CDR2 FQNEAQ (reference sequence). The CDR3 contains 12 residues. The CDR3 sequence: CASSPYTYEQYV. DNA of the CDR3: TGTGCCAGCAGCCCCTACACCTACGAGCAGTACGTC.

The chain uses TRBV19 and TRBJ1-1; no definite D call. The CDR3 length is 15 residues. V gave up 3 bases and J gave up 1 base, with 12 bases separating them. Germline assignment: CDR1 LNHDA and CDR2 SQIVND (reference sequence). The CDR3 spells CASSIPTGSNTEAFF. CDR3 nucleotides: TGTGCCAGTAGTATCCCTACGGGATCGAACACTGAAGCTTTCTTT.

The chain employs TRBV30 and TRBJ1-3; D call uncertain. Trimming removed 3 bases from V and 2 bases from J, with 14 bases in between. The CDR3 runs 15 residues. CDR1 is GTSNPN, CDR2 SVGIG, per germline (reference sequence). CDR3 DNA sequence: TGTGCCTGGAGGGCAGGCCCGGGAACTGGAAACACCATATATTTT. It is translated as CAWRAGPGTGNTIYF. The variable domain in full, completed from reference TRBV30 and TRBJ1-3, reads SQTIHQWPATLVQPVGSPLSLECTVEGTSNPNLYWYRQAAGRGLQLLFYSVGIGQISSEVPQNLSASRPQDRQFILSSKKLLLSDSGFYLCAWRAGPGTGNTIYFGEGSWLTVV.

The chain carries TRBV7-2 and TRBJ2-2; D is unresolved. CDR1 and CDR2 (germline): SGHTA, FQGNSA. CDR3 size: 12 residues. Trimming took 6 bases from V and 4 from J, leaving 6 bases between them. The CDR3 here is CASRPTTGELFF. The CDR3 DNA reads as TGTGCCAGCAGGCCTACCACCGGGGAGCTGTTTTTT.

The chain combines TRBV5-6 with TRBJ1-2; 7 nucleotides agree with TRBD1. Germline trimming cut 3 bases from V and 3 bases from J; bases unmatched to any gene: 11. CDR3 length equals 16 residues. Germline CDR1 reads SGHDT; CDR2 reads YYEEEE. CDR3 sequence (DNA): TGTGCCAGCAGCTCTTTTTCCGGGACAGAGGACTATGGCTACACCTTC. Its protein product is CASSSFSGTEDYGYTF.

This chain uses TRBV30 with TRBJ1-1; D possibly corresponds to TRBD1 (6 bases). This CDR3 spans 15 amino acids. Trimming shortened V by 3 bases and J by 5 bases, and 19 bases separated the two germline ends. Germline CDR1 GTSNPN, CDR2 SVGIG (reference sequence). The CDR3 region is CAWSFAQGWTTEAFF. The CDR3, as DNA: TGTGCCTGGAGCTTTGCTCAGGGGTGGACGACTGAAGCTTTCTTT. The full variable domain, completed using reference TRBV30 and TRBJ1-1, is SQTIHQWPATLVQPVGSPLSLECTVEGTSNPNLYWYRQAAGRGLQLLFYSVGIGQISSEVPQNLSASRPQDRQFILSSKKLLLSDSGFYLCAWSFAQGWTTEAFFGQGTRLTVV.

This clone is a singleton in its sample. V gene TRBV6-5 combines with J gene TRBJ2-5, with D unclear. CDR3 length equals 14 residues. Germline V CDR1 and CDR2: MNHEY, SVGAGI. Trimming cost V 8 bases and J 5 bases, with 18 bases left between them. The CDR3 sequence is CASSESFEVETQYF. The CDR3, as DNA: TGTGCCAGCTCTGAATCTTTCGAGGTCGAGACCCAGTACTTC.

The chain employs TRBV4-1 and TRBJ1-4, with TRBD1 as a possible D gene (5 bases). The germline CDR1 and CDR2 sequences are MGHRA and YSYEKL. The CDR3 length is 14 residues. Between the trimmed V and J ends, which lost 4 bases and 5 bases, there was a span of 11 bases. The CDR3, as DNA: TGCGCCAGCAGCCTGGGGGAGTTGAATGAAAAACTGTTTTTT. This codes for CASSLGELNEKLFF.

The chain couples TRBV6-5 to TRBJ1-5; D is unclear. CDR1 and CDR2 from the germline V gene are MNHEY and SVGAGI. The CDR3 is 13 residues long. V was clipped by 10 bases and J by 3 bases, with 13 bases between them. In DNA, the CDR3 is TGTGCCATCACCTGGTCCCTCAATCAGCCCCAGCATTTT. Translation gives CAITWSLNQPQHF.

The rearrangement joins TRBV10-3 to TRBJ1-6; possibly TRBD1 for D (5 bases). The V gene lost 11 bases and the J gene lost 0 bases, with 23 bases spanning the gap. The CDR3 consists of 18 residues. Germline lookup yields CDR1 ENHRY and CDR2 SYGVKD. The CDR3 DNA sequence: TGTGCCGCCCGTGGCGGGGCCTCCGAAAGCTCCTATAATTCACCCCTCCACTTT. Its protein product is CAARGGASESSYNSPLHF.